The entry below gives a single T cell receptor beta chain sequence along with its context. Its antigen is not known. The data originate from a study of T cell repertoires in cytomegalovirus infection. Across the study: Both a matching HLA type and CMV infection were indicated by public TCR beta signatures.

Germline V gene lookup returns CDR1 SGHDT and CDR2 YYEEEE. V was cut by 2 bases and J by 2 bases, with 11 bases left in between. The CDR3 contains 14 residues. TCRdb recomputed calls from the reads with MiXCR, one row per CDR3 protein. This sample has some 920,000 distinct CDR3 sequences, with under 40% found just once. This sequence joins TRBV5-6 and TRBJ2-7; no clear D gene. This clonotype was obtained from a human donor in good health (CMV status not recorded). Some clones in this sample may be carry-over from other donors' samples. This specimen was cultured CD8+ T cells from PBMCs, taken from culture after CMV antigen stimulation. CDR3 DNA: TGTGCCAGCAGCTTAGAAGGTCAACCCTACGAGCAGTACGTC. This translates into CASSLEGQPYEQYV.